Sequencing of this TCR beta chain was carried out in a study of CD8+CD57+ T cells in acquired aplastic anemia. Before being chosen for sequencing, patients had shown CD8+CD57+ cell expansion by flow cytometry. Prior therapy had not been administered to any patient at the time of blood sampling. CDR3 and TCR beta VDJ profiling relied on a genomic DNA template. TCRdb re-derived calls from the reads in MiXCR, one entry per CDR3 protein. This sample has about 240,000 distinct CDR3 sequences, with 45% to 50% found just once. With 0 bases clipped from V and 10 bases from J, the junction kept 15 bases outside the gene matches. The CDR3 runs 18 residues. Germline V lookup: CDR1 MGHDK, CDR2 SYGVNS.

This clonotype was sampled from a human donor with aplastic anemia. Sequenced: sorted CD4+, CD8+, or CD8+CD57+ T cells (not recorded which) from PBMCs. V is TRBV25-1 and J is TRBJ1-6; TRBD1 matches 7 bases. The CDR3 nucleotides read TGTGCCAGCAGTGAATATGCGGGGACAGTCAATATTCAATCACCCCTCCACTTT. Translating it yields CASSEYAGTVNIQSPLHF. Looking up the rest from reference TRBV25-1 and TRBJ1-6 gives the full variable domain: EADIYQTPRYLVIGTGKKITLECSQTMGHDKMYWYQQDPGMELHLIHYSYGVNSTEKGDLSSESTVSRIRTEHFPLTLESARPSHTSQYLCASSEYAGTVNIQSPLHFGNGTRLTVT.